One T cell receptor beta chain is described in this entry. There is no known antigen for this receptor. No much larger clone is present one base from it, and per-base qualities are unavailable. The source of the sample is a study of early T cells in non-severe SARS-CoV-2 infection (dated by TCRdb to 2020 to 2023). With regard to the full study: Bulk RNA from unsorted whole blood was used for TCR sequencing, so alpha and beta chains could not be paired. The paper's findings and limits, for the study overall: VDJdb matching was skewed toward anti-spike CD8 responses and likely underestimated virus-specific expansions, missing private and CD4 specificities.

Set within a cohort of healthcare workers in London, UK, this nested case-control study involved weekly PCR testing of nasopharyngeal swabs along with blood sampling. Between 23 and 31 March 2020, the week of the UK lockdown, healthcare workers were enrolled and then followed up weekly for as long as 16 weeks. The library was produced with 5' RACE. Sequencing took place on a NextSeq 500. The TCR library protocol attached unique molecular identifiers to individual cDNA molecules to correct for sequencing error and PCR bias. TCR alpha and beta chains were both sequenced, and the abundances of alpha and beta sequences in each sample were closely correlated with each other. On the study's bioinformatics: V gene, J gene and CDR3 annotation of TCR sequences was performed with Decombinator V4. TCRs were defined as expanded if a significant change between any two time points was detected under a Poisson model with p below 0.0001. TCR abundances were normalised to the total number of TCRs sequenced in each sample and reported as counts per million. VDJdb, accessed 1 November 2021, was searched for CMV, EBV and SARS-CoV-2 annotated TCRs, excluding TCRs annotated for multiple antigens. In TCRdb, the public reads were trimmed at Q25 with fastp and aligned with MiXCR, with productive beta chains retained. All rows with the same CDR3 protein become a single entry with the most common DNA and genes. TCRdb's processing, not the authors' own work, is the source of the V and J calls. Counted in this sample were some 80,000 distinct CDR3 sequences; about 5% of them appeared once. Around 6.6% of the sample rests with the top ten.

The sequencing here drew on whole blood, taken at baseline. The source of this sequence is an adult who was a healthcare worker with PCR-confirmed SARS-CoV-2 infection or an uninfected control (not recorded which).

In nucleotides, the sequence is TGTGCCAGCAGCTTCCGACAGATTTACCAAGAGACCCAGTACTTC. This is translated as CASSFRQIYQETQYF. This receptor chain uses TRBV11-2 and TRBJ2-5, and the D gene may be TRBD1, 5 bases matching. The CDR3 spans 15 residues, from the cysteine through the phenylalanine. Only the CDR3 part of the read is kept: 45 bases, read in frame from the first base. The CDR1 and CDR2 encoded by the germline V gene are SGHAT and FQNNGV. The V and J ends are trimmed by 3 bases and 0 bases, leaving 11 bases between them.